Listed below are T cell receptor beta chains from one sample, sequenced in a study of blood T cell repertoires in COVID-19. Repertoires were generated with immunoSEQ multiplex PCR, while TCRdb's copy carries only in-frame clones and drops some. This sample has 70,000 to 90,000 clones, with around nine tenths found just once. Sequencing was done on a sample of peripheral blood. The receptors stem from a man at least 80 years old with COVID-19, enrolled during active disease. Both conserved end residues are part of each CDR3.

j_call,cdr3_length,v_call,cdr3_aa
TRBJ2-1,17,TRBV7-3,CASSLTSRTGGSNEQFF
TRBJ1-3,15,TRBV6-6,CASSYLQGPGNTIYF
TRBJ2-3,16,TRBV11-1,CASSNTYPASTDTQYF
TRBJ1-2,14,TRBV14,CASSQDPANYGYTF
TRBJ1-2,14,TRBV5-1,CASSGGQGNYGYTF
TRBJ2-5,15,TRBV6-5,CASSKSRTAAETQYF
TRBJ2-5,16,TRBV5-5,CASSLIRGGTQETQYF
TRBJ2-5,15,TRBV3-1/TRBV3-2,CASSQVQGGQETQYF
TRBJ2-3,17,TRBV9,CASSSVYGQASTDTQYF
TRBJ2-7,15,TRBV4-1,CASSPYLADLYEQYF
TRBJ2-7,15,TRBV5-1,CASSSRRGFSYEQYF
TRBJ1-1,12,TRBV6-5,CASSRGDTEAFF
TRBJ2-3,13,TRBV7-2,CASSFKQGDTQYF
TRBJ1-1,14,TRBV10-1,CASSEEGLNTEAFF
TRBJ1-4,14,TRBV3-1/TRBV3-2,CASSPQSTNEKLFF
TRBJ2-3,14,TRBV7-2,CASIGAGRTDTQYF
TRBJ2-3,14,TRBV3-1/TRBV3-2,CASSKRGGPDTQYF
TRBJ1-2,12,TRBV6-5,CASSRQGGGYTF
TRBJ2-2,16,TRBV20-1,CSASSSGGEYTGELFF
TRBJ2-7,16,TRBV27,CASRSGTVLFSGEQYF
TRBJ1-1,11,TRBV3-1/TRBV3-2,CASSRGTEAFF
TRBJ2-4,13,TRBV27,CASSGTVQNIQYF
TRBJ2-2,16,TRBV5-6,CASSLEGGGITGELFF
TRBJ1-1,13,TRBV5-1,CASSSGQNTEAFF
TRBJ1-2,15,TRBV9,CASSPYGQGDYGYTF
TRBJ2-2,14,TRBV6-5,CAASLAGGIGELFF
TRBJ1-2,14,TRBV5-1,CASSLGTGNYGYTF
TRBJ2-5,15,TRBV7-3,CASSALGTDRETQYF
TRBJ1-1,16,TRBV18,CASSPTYRGSNTEAFF
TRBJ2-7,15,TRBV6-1,CASSEISGQFYEQYF
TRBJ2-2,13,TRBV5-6,CASSITDTGELFF
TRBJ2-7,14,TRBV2,CASVGQGMFYEQYF
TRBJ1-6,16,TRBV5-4,CASSPDSFTYNSPLHF
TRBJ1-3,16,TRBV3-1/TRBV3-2,CASSQGGTGAGNTIYF
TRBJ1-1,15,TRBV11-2,CASSFGGHRSTEAFF
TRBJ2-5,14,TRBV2,CASSENRGQETQYF
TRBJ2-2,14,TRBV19,CASGTSGGGGELFF
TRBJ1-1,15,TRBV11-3,CASSLVGLANTEAFF
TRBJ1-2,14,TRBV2,CASSGDSVVNGYTF
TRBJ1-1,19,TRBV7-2,CASSPAWTATILMNTEAFF
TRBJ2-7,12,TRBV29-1,CSVDTGWGEQYF
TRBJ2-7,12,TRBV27,CASSFGGDEQYF
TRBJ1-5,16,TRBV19,CASSIMAGTLNQPQHF
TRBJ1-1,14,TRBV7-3,CASSRMGGRRVAFF
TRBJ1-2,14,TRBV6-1,CASSEDNRGLGYTF
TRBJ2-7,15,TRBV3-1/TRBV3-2,CASSLKGQGSYEQYF
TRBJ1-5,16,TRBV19,CASSIDRQNSNQPQHF
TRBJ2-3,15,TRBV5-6,CASSSPGGYTDTQYF
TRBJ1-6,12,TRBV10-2,CASRQANSPLHF
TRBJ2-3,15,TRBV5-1,CASSPTGGYTDTQYF
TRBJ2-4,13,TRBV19,CASLDGDKNIQYF
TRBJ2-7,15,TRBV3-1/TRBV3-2,CASSYTGTAEDEQYF
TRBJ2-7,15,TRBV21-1,CASSQRGLAGEGQYF
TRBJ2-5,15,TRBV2,CASSVEVPALETQYF